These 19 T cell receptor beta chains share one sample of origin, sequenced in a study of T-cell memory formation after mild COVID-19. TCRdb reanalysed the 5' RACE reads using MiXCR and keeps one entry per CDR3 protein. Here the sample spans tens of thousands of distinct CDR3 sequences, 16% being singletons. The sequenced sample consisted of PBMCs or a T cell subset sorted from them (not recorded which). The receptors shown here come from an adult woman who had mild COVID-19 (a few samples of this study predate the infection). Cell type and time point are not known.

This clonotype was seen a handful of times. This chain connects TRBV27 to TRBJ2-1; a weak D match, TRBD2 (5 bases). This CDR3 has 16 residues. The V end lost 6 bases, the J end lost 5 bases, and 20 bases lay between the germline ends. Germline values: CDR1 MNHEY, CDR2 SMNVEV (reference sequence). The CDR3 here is CASRQFLAGPDNEQFF. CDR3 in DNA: TGTGCCAGCAGGCAATTCTTGGCGGGCCCAGACAATGAGCAGTTCTTC.

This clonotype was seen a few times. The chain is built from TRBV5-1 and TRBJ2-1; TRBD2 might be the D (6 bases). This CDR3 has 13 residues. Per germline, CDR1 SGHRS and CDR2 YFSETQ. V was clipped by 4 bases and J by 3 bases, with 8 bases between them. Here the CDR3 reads CASSPRGYNEQFF. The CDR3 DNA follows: TGCGCCAGCAGCCCGCGGGGCTACAATGAGCAGTTCTTC.

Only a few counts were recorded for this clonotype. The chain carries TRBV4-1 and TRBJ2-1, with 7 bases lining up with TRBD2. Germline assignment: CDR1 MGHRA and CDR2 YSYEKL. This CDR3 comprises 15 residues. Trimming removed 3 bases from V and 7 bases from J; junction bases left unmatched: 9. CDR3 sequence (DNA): TGCGCCAGCAGCCAGGCGGGGGACTACGGAAATGAGCAGTTCTTC. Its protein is CASSQAGDYGNEQFF.

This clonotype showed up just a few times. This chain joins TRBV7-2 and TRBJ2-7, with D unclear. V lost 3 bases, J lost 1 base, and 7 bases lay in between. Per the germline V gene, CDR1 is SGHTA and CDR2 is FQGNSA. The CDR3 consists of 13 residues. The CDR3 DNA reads TGTGCCAGCAGCTTGACTGAATCCTACGAGCAGTACTTC. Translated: CASSLTESYEQYF.

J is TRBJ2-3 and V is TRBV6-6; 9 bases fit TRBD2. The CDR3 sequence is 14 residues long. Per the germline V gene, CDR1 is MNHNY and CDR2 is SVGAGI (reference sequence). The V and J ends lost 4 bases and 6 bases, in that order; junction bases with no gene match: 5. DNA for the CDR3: TGTGCCAGCAGTTTCTTTAGCGGGAGTGATACGCAGTATTTT. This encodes CASSFFSGSDTQYF.

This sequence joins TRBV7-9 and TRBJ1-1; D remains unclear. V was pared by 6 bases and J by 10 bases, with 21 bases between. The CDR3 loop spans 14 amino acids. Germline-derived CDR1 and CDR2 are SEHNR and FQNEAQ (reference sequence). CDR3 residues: CASRSAAPSEGAFF. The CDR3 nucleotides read TGTGCCAGCAGATCAGCCGCCCCATCGGAAGGAGCTTTCTTT. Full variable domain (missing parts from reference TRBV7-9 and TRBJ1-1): DTGVSQNPRHKITKRGQNVTFRCDPISEHNRLYWYRQTLGQGPEFLTYFQNEAQLEKSRLLSDRFSAERPKGSFSTLEIQRTEQGDSAMYLCASRSAAPSEGAFFGQGTRLTVV.

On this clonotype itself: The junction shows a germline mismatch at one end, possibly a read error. The CDR3 reads CASSPSTGHNEQFF. The CDR3 bases are TGTGCTAGCAGCCCCTCGACAGGGCACAATGAGCAGTTCTTC. The V and J genes are TRBV7-7 and TRBJ2-1; 7 bases line up with TRBD1. CDR3 length: 14 residues. Per the germline V gene, CDR1 is SSHAT and CDR2 is FNYEAQ (reference sequence).

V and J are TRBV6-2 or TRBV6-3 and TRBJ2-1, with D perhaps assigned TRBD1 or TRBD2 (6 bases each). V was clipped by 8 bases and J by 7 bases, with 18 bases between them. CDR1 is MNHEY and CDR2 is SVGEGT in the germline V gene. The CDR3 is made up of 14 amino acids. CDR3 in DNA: TGTGCCAGCCATAGCTCGGGGGCCACAAATGAGCAGTTCTTC. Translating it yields CASHSSGATNEQFF.

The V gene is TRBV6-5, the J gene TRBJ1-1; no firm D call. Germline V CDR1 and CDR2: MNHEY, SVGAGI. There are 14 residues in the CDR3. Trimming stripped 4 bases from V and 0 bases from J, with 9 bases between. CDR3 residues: CASSSDGVNTEAFF. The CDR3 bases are TGTGCCAGCAGTTCGGATGGTGTGAACACTGAAGCTTTCTTT.

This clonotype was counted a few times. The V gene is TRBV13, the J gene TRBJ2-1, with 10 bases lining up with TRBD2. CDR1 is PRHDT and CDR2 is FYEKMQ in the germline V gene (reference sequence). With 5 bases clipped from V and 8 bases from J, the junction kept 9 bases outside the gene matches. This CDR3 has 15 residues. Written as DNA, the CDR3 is TGTGCCAGCAGCCCCCAGCGGGGGGGGCTCGATGAGCAGTTCTTC. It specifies CASSPQRGGLDEQFF.

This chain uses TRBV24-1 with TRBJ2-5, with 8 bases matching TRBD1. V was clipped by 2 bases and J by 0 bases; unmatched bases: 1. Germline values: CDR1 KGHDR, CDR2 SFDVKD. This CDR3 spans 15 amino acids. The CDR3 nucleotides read TGTGCCACCAGTGATTACAGGGGGAACCAAGAGACCCAGTACTTC. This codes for CATSDYRGNQETQYF.

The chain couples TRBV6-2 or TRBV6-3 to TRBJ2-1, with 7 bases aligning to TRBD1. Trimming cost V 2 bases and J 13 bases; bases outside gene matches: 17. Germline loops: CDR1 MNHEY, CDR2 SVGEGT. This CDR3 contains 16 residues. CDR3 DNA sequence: TGTGCCAGCAGTTACCGAGTGGACAGGCCATACAGGGACCAGTTCTTC. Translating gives CASSYRVDRPYRDQFF.

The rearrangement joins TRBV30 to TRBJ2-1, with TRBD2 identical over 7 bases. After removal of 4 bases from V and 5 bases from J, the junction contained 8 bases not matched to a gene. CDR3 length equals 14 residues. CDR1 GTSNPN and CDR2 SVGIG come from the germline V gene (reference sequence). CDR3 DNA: TGTGCCTGGATGGAGCGGGGTTTCCACAATGAGCAGTTCTTC. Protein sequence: CAWMERGFHNEQFF.

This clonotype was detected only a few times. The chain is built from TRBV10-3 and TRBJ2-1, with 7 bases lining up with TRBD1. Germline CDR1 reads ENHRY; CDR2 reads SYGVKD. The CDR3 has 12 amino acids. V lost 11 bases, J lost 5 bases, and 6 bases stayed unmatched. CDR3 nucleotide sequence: TGTGCCTTTTCACAGGGGAACAATGAGCAGTTCTTC. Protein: CAFSQGNNEQFF.

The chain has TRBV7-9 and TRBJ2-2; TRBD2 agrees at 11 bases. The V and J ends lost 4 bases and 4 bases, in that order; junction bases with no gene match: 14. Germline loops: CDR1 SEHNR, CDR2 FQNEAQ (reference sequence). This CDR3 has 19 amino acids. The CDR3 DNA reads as TGTGCCAGCAGCTCATTCTTAGCGGGAGGGCTTCGAGGCACCGGGGAGCTGTTTTTT. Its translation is CASSSFLAGGLRGTGELFF. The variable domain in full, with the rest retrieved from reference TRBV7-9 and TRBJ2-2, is DTGVSQNPRHKITKRGQNVTFRCDPISEHNRLYWYRQTLGQGPEFLTYFQNEAQLEKSRLLSDRFSAERPKGSFSTLEIQRTEQGDSAMYLCASSSFLAGGLRGTGELFFGEGSRLTVL.

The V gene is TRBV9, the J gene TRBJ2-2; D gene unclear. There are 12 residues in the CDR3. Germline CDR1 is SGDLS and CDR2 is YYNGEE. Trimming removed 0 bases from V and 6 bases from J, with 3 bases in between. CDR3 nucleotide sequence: TGTGCCAGCAGCGTAGCCTCCGGGGAGCTGTTTTTT. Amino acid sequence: CASSVASGELFF.

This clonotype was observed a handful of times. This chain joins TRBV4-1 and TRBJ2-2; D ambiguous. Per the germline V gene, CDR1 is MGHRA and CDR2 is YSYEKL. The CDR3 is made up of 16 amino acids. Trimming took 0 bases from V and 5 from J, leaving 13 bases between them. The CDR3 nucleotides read TGCGCCAGCAGCCAAGATCTGGCGGACCCTACCGGGGAGCTGTTTTTT. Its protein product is CASSQDLADPTGELFF.

CDR3 nucleotide sequence: TGTGCCAGCAGCTCGGGACAGGGGGAGACCCAGTACTTC. This translates into CASSSGQGETQYF. The chain couples TRBV7-9 to TRBJ2-5; 10 positions match TRBD1. Germline CDR1 reads SEHNR; CDR2 reads FQNEAQ (reference sequence). J lost 5 bases, V lost 4 bases, and 1 base had no gene match. This CDR3 has 13 amino acids. The whole variable domain, filled in from reference TRBV7-9 and TRBJ2-5, reads DTGVSQNPRHKITKRGQNVTFRCDPISEHNRLYWYRQTLGQGPEFLTYFQNEAQLEKSRLLSDRFSAERPKGSFSTLEIQRTEQGDSAMYLCASSSGQGETQYFGPGTRLLVL.

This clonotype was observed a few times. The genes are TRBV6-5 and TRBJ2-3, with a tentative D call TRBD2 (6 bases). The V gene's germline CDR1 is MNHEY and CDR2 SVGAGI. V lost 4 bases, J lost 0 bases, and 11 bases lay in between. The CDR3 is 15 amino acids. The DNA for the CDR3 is TGTGCCAGCAGTTTCGCGGGGATCAGCACAGATACGCAGTATTTT. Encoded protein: CASSFAGISTDTQYF.